This entry concerns a single TCR beta chain. The sample belongs to a study of T cells expressing NK-cell markers. Looking at the study overall: The eight sequenced donors comprised seven who were HCMV-seropositive and one who was seronegative.

This CDR3 is 12 amino acids long. TCRdb reprocessed the 5' RACE reads, keeping one entry per CDR3 protein, no DNA. The sample holds about 160,000 distinct CDR3 sequences. The sequence was collected from a woman between 18 and 75 years old in good health. The sample was blood T cells: a sorted CD56 or NKG2C T cell subset, CD4+ or CD8+ T cells, or bulk PBMC T cells (not recorded which). V and J are TRBV12-3 or TRBV12-4 and TRBJ2-1. This CDR3 reads CASSTMAGGQFF.